This TCR beta chain is from a study of blood T cells in healthy people across ages. Samples each yielded at least 5.5 micrograms of total RNA. This clonotype was counted only a few times. Trimming removed 1 base from V and 5 bases from J, with 13 bases in between. The CDR3 spans 15 residues. CDR1 SGHRS and CDR2 YFSETQ come from the germline V gene. Then a second PCR, running roughly 7 to 11 cycles, was carried out with a sample-barcoded 5' primer and a J-beta primer mix. TCRdb ran MiXCR on the 5' RACE reads and lists one entry per CDR3 protein. This table holds about 760,000 distinct CDR3 sequences, 56% found once.

V usage is TRBV5-1 and J usage is TRBJ2-1, with D possibly being TRBD1 (8 bases). The receptor was derived from a middle-aged man in good health. The sample consisted of blood. Here the CDR3 reads CASSLRTGRDNEQFF. CDR3 DNA sequence: TGCGCCAGCAGCTTGAGGACAGGGAGGGACAATGAGCAGTTCTTC.